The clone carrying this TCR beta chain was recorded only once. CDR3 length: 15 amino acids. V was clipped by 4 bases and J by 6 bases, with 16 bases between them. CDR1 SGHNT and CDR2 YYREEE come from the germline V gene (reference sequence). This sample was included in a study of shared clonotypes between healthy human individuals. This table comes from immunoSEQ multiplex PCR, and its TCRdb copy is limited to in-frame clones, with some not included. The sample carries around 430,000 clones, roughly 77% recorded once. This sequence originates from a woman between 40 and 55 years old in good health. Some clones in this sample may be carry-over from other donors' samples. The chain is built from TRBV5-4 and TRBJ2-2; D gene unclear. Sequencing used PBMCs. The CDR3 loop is CASSPELETAGELFF. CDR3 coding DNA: TGTGCCAGCAGCCCCGAGCTAGAAACGGCCGGGGAGCTGTTTTTT.